These T cell receptor beta chains were read from a single sample in a study of graft-versus-host responses after intestinal transplantation. No antigen is known for these receptors. The method was immunoSEQ multiplex PCR; TCRdb's version includes in-frame clones alone and lacks a portion of them. The sample consists of some 90,000 clones, 92% of them appearing once. The sequenced sample was unstimulated CD8+ T cells sorted from spleen or lymph node cells, obtained before transplant. These receptors originate from a human donor who was the organ donor for an intestinal transplant. CDR3s include the opening cysteine and the closing phenylalanine or tryptophan. D genes are given only for firm matches. A clone size is listed for some rows: how often the clone was seen (once, few, many), or a class if it is expanded.

d_gene	abundance	v_gene	j_gene	CDR3aa	CDR3nt
.	.	TRBV6-5	TRBJ1-2	CASSLGLNYGYTF	TGTGCCAGCAGTTTAGGACTGAACTATGGCTACACCTTC
TRBD2	.	TRBV4-3	TRBJ2-3	CASSQDWTSGGVTDTQYF	TGCGCCAGCAGCCAAGATTGGACTAGCGGGGGGGTGACAGATACGCAGTATTTT
.	.	TRBV19	TRBJ1-1	CASSISAWPGTEAFF	TGTGCCAGTAGTATCTCGGCGTGGCCGGGCACTGAAGCTTTCTTT
.	.	TRBV28	TRBJ1-5	CASEMGVGNQPQHF	TGTGCCAGCGAGATGGGCGTCGGCAATCAGCCCCAGCATTTT
TRBD1	.	TRBV6-5	TRBJ2-7	CASRPGQGAYEQYF	TGTGCCAGCCGACCGGGACAGGGGGCCTACGAGCAGTACTTC
TRBD1	.	TRBV5-6	TRBJ2-7	CASSPGQVPEQYF	TGTGCCAGCAGCCCGGGACAGGTACCCGAGCAGTACTTC
TRBD1	.	TRBV9	TRBJ2-2	CASSAGTALNTGELFF	TGTGCCAGCAGTGCCGGGACAGCCCTGAACACCGGGGAGCTGTTTTTT
TRBD1	.	TRBV5-4	TRBJ1-1	CASRDRQGPNTEAFF	TGTGCCAGCAGGGACAGACAGGGACCGAACACTGAAGCTTTCTTT
TRBD1	.	TRBV5-4	TRBJ1-4	CASSQWDRGNEKLFF	TGCGCCAGCAGCCAATGGGACAGGGGTAATGAAAAACTGTTTTTT
.	.	TRBV5-1	TRBJ2-7	CASRDSSYEQYF	TGCGCCAGCAGGGACAGCTCCTACGAGCAGTACTTC
TRBD1	once	TRBV7-6	TRBJ1-1	CASSEQGTEAFF	TGTGCCAGCAGCGAACAGGGGACTGAAGCTTTCTTT
.	.	TRBV19	TRBJ1-1	CASSIGTVNTEAFF	TGTGCCAGTAGTATAGGGACAGTGAACACTGAAGCTTTCTTT
TRBD2	.	TRBV27	TRBJ2-5	CASRAGVGGETQYF	TGTGCCAGCAGGGCGGGGGTTGGTGGGGAGACCCAGTACTTC
TRBD1	.	TRBV7-9	TRBJ2-5	CASRQGDQETQYF	TGTGCCAGCAGGCAGGGGGACCAAGAGACCCAGTACTTC
.	.	TRBV5-6	TRBJ2-7	CASSLRQIPYEQYF	TGTGCCAGCAGCTTGAGACAGATACCCTACGAGCAGTACTTC
TRBD2	.	TRBV7-3	TRBJ2-3	CASSLAGGSTDTQYF	TGTGCCAGCAGCTTAGCGGGGGGGAGCACAGATACGCAGTATTTT
.	.	TRBV14	TRBJ2-3	CASSQVAGGGTDTQYF	TGTGCCAGCAGCCAAGTCGCCGGAGGGGGCACAGATACGCAGTATTTT
.	.	TRBV7-8	TRBJ1-1	CASSFGTTEAFF	TGTGCCAGCAGCTTCGGGACAACTGAAGCTTTCTTT
TRBD1	.	TRBV4-1	TRBJ2-3	CASSQVSDRETDTQYF	TGCGCCAGCAGCCAAGTGTCGGACAGGGAAACAGATACGCAGTATTTT
.	.	TRBV5-1	TRBJ2-7	CASSWTADYEQYF	TGCGCCAGCAGCTGGACTGCTGACTACGAGCAGTACTTC
TRBD2	.	TRBV7-9	TRBJ2-5	CASSFGLDWETQYF	TGTGCCAGCAGCTTTGGACTAGACTGGGAGACCCAGTACTTC
.	.	TRBV30	TRBJ1-2	CAWSPPLTWAPYGYTF	TGCGCCTGGAGTCCCCCCCTTACTTGGGCCCCCTATGGCTACACCTTC